This T cell receptor beta chain was profiled in a study of T cell clonality in common variable immunodeficiency. The study's findings and limits: TCRbeta clonality was increased in CVID versus healthy controls. Fewer deletions and N-nucleotide insertions were reportedly seen in common variable immunodeficiency TCR beta sequences.

Germline V gene data show CDR1 as SGHAT and CDR2 as FQNNGV. The germline V and J ends were trimmed by 3 bases and 5 bases, with 7 bases remaining between them. The CDR3 runs to 13 residues. The table lists this clone with a few counts. Its antigen is not known. The DNA ends 3 residues before the CDR3 does, and the rest of the CDR3 is filled in from the germline J gene. Only in-frame clones appear in the TCRdb table, and some are missing; sequencing was by immunoSEQ multiplex PCR. Singletons are absent from the sample, which has 30,000 to 40,000 clones. Blood came from CVID subjects not ill and not taking immunomodulatory or immunosuppressive medication. Heparinized whole blood, about 5 to 8.5 ml, came from each donor.

The TCR sequence derives from a human donor with common variable immunodeficiency. This sequence joins TRBV11-2 and TRBJ2-2, with D perhaps assigned TRBD1 or TRBD2 (5 bases each). Input material: peripheral blood mononuclear cells. The chain's CDR3 is CASSFEGTGELFF. The CDR3 bases that were read are TGTGCCAGCAGCTTTGAGGGGACCGGGGAG.